Listed here are 4 T cell receptor beta chains from one sample, sequenced in a study of neurological immune-mediated disorders. This sample's time point: longitudinal time-point 2. TCRdb re-derived calls from the 5' RACE reads in MiXCR, one entry per CDR3 protein. The sample consists of 65,000 to 85,000 distinct CDR3 sequences, 5% to 6.5% of them appearing once. The sequenced sample consisted of PBMCs. These receptors were obtained from an older woman with multiple sclerosis.

This clonotype was recorded many times. This chain connects TRBV20-1 to TRBJ1-4; D call uncertain. Trimming left V 8 bases short and J 7 bases short, with 17 bases between. This CDR3 has 13 amino acids. CDR1 is DFQATT and CDR2 is SNEGSKA in the germline V gene (reference sequence). In DNA, the CDR3 is TGCAGTACTTTTGACTCCGTGGGTGAAAAACTGTTTTTT. Translating it yields CSTFDSVGEKLFF.

In its sample, this clonotype was seen many times. The chain uses TRBV27 and TRBJ1-2; possibly TRBD1 for D (6 bases). The V and J ends lost 2 bases and 7 bases respectively, with 11 bases between them. There are 13 residues in the CDR3. CDR1 MNHEY and CDR2 SMNVEV come from the germline V gene (reference sequence). DNA for the CDR3: TGTGCCAGCAGTTTACAGGGGTATAGTGGCTACACCTTC. It codes for CASSLQGYSGYTF.

The J gene is TRBJ1-4, the V gene TRBV2; D perhaps matches TRBD1 (6 bases). The V end was cut by 3 bases, the J end by 5 bases, with 22 bases between. The CDR3 is 18 residues long. Germline V gene sequence: CDR1 SNHLY, CDR2 FYNNEI. CDR3 protein: CASSDPGRTGIANEKLFF. CDR3 nucleotides: TGTGCCAGCAGTGACCCGGGACGCACAGGGATCGCCAATGAAAAACTGTTTTTT.

This clonotype was seen only a few times. The J gene is TRBJ2-2, the V gene TRBV6-5; D not certain. Germline CDR1 is MNHEY and CDR2 is SVGAGI. This CDR3 spans 15 amino acids. V gave up 4 bases and J gave up 1 base, with 10 bases separating them. The CDR3 loop is CASSFMAGNTGELFF. The CDR3 coding sequence is TGTGCCAGCAGTTTCATGGCAGGGAACACCGGGGAGCTGTTTTTT.